The entry below describes one T cell receptor beta chain. These data are taken from a study of blood T cell repertoires in COVID-19. Assay: immunoSEQ multiplex PCR; the TCRdb copy retains only in-frame clones and omits some. The data hold about 170,000 clones, with roughly 90% observed a single time. The CDR3 sequence is 15 residues long. Germline CDR1 is LGHNA and CDR2 is YNFKEQ. Trimming removed 1 base from V and 5 bases from J, with 14 bases in between. This sequence was found in a man aged 50-60 years with acute or convalescent COVID-19. The specimen sequenced was peripheral blood. The V and J genes are TRBV4-2 and TRBJ1-1, with D possibly TRBD1 on 5 matching bases. In DNA, the CDR3 is TGTGCCAGCAGCCAAGTATTCCGGGGGTGGACTGAAGCTTTCTTT. Translation gives CASSQVFRGWTEAFF.